Listed here are 5 T cell receptor beta chains from one sample, sequenced in a study of blood T cell repertoires in COVID-19. The method was immunoSEQ multiplex PCR; TCRdb's version includes in-frame clones alone and lacks a portion of them. The sample contains more than 200,000 clones, around 85% of which appear only once. The sample comprised peripheral blood. All receptors derive from a woman older than 75 with acute or convalescent COVID-19.

The rearrangement links TRBV7-2 to TRBJ2-1; 13 nucleotides line up with TRBD2. The CDR3 covers 18 residues. The V gene's germline CDR1 is SGHTA and CDR2 FQGNSA. With 1 base clipped from V and 1 base from J, the junction kept 4 bases outside the gene matches. CDR3 loop: CASSLVWTSGGSYNEQFF. The DNA of the CDR3 is TGTGCCAGCAGCTTAGTCTGGACTAGCGGGGGATCCTACAATGAGCAGTTCTTC.

The V and J genes are TRBV3-1 (or the pseudogene TRBV3-2) and TRBJ2-1; D might be TRBD2 (6 bases). The germline CDR1 and CDR2 sequences are LGHDT and YNNKEL (reference sequence). Trimming took off 6 bases at V and 3 bases at J, with 15 bases between the two ends. The CDR3 spans 15 residues. The CDR3 nucleotides are TGTGCCAGCAGTCTCGGGACTGGAGGCTACAATGAGCAGTTCTTC. This sequence encodes CASSLGTGGYNEQFF.

The rearrangement links TRBV19 to TRBJ2-5; TRBD1 matches 8 bases. Germline V gives CDR1 LNHDA, CDR2 SQIVND (reference sequence). The CDR3 spans 15 residues. J was trimmed by 5 bases and V by 1 base; bases with no gene match: 6. In DNA form, the CDR3 reads TGTGCCAGTAGTATAGGGTACAGGGGGTGGGAGACCCAGTACTTC. It translates to CASSIGYRGWETQYF.

This chain joins TRBV28 and TRBJ2-7; D remains unclear. The length of the CDR3 is 11 residues. Trimming left V 7 bases short and J 7 bases short, with 11 bases between. The germline CDR1 and CDR2 sequences are MDHEN and SYDVKM. The CDR3 DNA reads as TGTGCCAGCACTCAAATCGGGGAGCAGTACTTC. Residues: CASTQIGEQYF. The full variable domain, in which reference TRBV28 and TRBJ2-7 provide the parts outside the CDR3, is DVKVTQSSRYLVKRTGEKVFLECVQDMDHENMFWYRQDPGLGLRLIYFSYDVKMKEKGDIPEGYSVSREKKERFSLILESASTNQTSMYLCASTQIGEQYFGPGTRLTVT.

The V gene is TRBV19, the J gene TRBJ2-5; 8 positions agree with TRBD1. This CDR3 spans 14 amino acids. Germline V CDR1 and CDR2: LNHDA, SQIVND (reference sequence). The J segment lost 5 bases and the V segment lost 3 bases, leaving 5 bases of the junction unmatched. CDR3 in DNA: TGTGCCAGTAGTATTGACAGGGGAGACGAGACCCAGTACTTC. Encoded protein: CASSIDRGDETQYF.